Below, 11 T cell receptor beta chains from the same sample are listed, as sequenced in a study of T cells in localized non-small cell lung cancer. Repertoires were generated with immunoSEQ multiplex PCR, while TCRdb's copy carries only in-frame clones and drops some. The sample comprises under 35,000 clones, about nine tenths of which are singletons, and 4.2% rests with the top ten. Specimen: peripheral blood mononuclear cells, collected before any cancer treatment. The receptors come from a woman between 35 and 70 years old with stage III lung adenocarcinoma.

The V gene is TRBV28, the J gene TRBJ2-3; D remains unclear. Germline V CDR1 and CDR2: MDHEN, SYDVKM. CDR3 length: 12 amino acids. V lost 4 bases and J lost 3, with 5 bases in between. The CDR3, as DNA: TGTGCCAGCAGTTCGGTGACAGATACGCAGTATTTT. Amino acid sequence: CASSSVTDTQYF.

V is TRBV10-2 and J is TRBJ2-7, with TRBD2 as a possible D gene (5 bases). Trimming stripped 5 bases from V and 3 bases from J, with 11 bases between. The CDR3 runs to 13 residues. Germline assignment: CDR1 WSHSY and CDR2 SAAADI. CDR3: CASSMDSYYEQYF. The CDR3 DNA reads TGCGCCAGCAGTATGGACTCCTACTACGAGCAGTACTTC.

The sample holds one count of this clone. The CDR3 DNA is TGTGCCAGCAGTGGACCTGGGGGCTACAATGAGCAGTTCTTC. Translating it yields CASSGPGGYNEQFF. This sequence joins TRBV28 and TRBJ2-1; D is perhaps TRBD1 or TRBD2 (5 bases each). The V gene's germline CDR1 is MDHEN and CDR2 SYDVKM. There are 14 residues in the CDR3. Between the trimmed V and J ends, which lost 5 bases and 3 bases, there was a span of 11 bases.

This rearrangement joins TRBV7-8 to TRBJ2-1; 7 bases line up with TRBD2. There are 14 residues in the CDR3. The J segment lost 7 bases and the V segment lost 5 bases, leaving 8 bases of the junction unmatched. From germline, CDR1 is SGHVS and CDR2 FQNEAQ. The CDR3 sequence: CASSRPSGENEQFF. The CDR3 DNA reads as TGTGCCAGCAGCAGACCCAGCGGGGAAAATGAGCAGTTCTTC.

V usage is TRBV6-1 and J usage is TRBJ1-6, with D unclear. Germline V CDR1 and CDR2: MNHNS, SASEGT. The CDR3 spans 15 residues. Deletions cut 1 base from V and 3 bases from J, with 7 bases between. The CDR3 sequence is CASSEDIGYNSPLHF. CDR3 DNA: TGTGCCAGCAGTGAAGATATCGGCTATAATTCACCCCTCCACTTT.

The chain employs TRBV29-1 and TRBJ2-2, with D uncertain. This CDR3 spans 13 amino acids. Trimming pared 6 bases from V and 5 bases from J, leaving 13 bases between. Germline loops: CDR1 SQVTM, CDR2 ANQGSEA. The CDR3 nucleotides read TGCAGCGTCCGCAGCCCCAGAACCGGGGAGCTGTTTTTT. Translation gives CSVRSPRTGELFF.

This sequence joins TRBV6-1 and TRBJ2-3; 7 bases are shared with TRBD2. CDR3 length equals 17 residues. V lost 0 bases, J lost 0 bases, and 6 bases stayed unmatched. Germline lookup yields CDR1 MNHNS and CDR2 SASEGT. The CDR3 nucleotides read TGTGCCAGCAGTGAAGCGCAGGGCGGGGGTAGCACAGATACGCAGTATTTT. This gives the protein CASSEAQGGGSTDTQYF.

This chain connects TRBV14 to TRBJ1-2; TRBD1 is a possible D gene (5 bases). The CDR3 spans 14 residues. Per germline, CDR1 SGHDN and CDR2 FVKESK. The V end lost 1 base, the J end lost 7 bases, and 13 bases lay between the germline ends. CDR3 in DNA: TGTGCCAGCAGCCAAGTCCTGGGTCAGGGTGGCTACACCTTC. As protein: CASSQVLGQGGYTF.

V gene TRBV20-1 combines with J gene TRBJ1-1; D remains ambiguous. V shed 5 bases and J shed 8 bases, with 12 bases lying between them. Germline lookup yields CDR1 DFQATT and CDR2 SNEGSKA (reference sequence). This CDR3 contains 11 residues. As DNA, the CDR3 is TGCAGTGCTGAAACGGGGTCAGAAGCTTTCTTT. This codes for CSAETGSEAFF.

This chain uses TRBV4-3 with TRBJ1-5; D uncertain. V was pared by 0 bases and J by 3 bases, with 9 bases between. CDR3 size: 15 residues. Looked up from germline, CDR1 is LGHNA and CDR2 is YSLEER. CDR3 bases: TGCGCCAGCAGCCAAGAGTTCTATGCCAATCAGCCCCAGCATTTT. The encoded protein is CASSQEFYANQPQHF.

The chain carries TRBV2 and TRBJ2-1; TRBD1 matches 7 bases. The CDR3 covers 15 residues. Germline CDR1 and CDR2: SNHLY and FYNNEI. The V and J ends lost 5 bases and 2 bases, in that order; junction bases with no gene match: 6. This CDR3 is CASSPRTGTYNEQFF. The CDR3 nucleotides are TGTGCCAGCAGTCCCCGGACAGGAACCTACAATGAGCAGTTCTTC.